The present entry profiles one TCR beta chain with its context. The data originate from a study of blood T cell repertoires in COVID-19. Study summary: Sites across the United States, Italy and Spain contributed samples from acute and convalescent COVID-19. Sources were T cells, B-cell-depleted T cells, or PBMCs; the material itself was cDNA or gDNA.

In the original processing: Nucleated cell counts were estimated from reference gene primer amplification. Using immunoSEQ multiplex PCR, the repertoire was profiled, and TCRdb retains in-frame clones only, with some absent. That table is the source of V, J and clone size, and D and trimming were worked out from the DNA. There are 200,000 to 250,000 clones in the sample; roughly 88% occur only once, and more than 1.4% lies in the top ten. This CDR3 contains 16 residues. The chain links TRBV1 to TRBJ2-7; TRBD1, the table's D call, was not compared with the DNA. TRBV1 is reported as a pseudogene. Sequences were obtained from peripheral blood. The clonotype was recovered from a man aged 18 to 30 with active or convalescent COVID-19. CDR3 sequence reads: CTSSQLGQGGSYEQYF. The CDR3 nucleotides read TGCACCAGCAGCCAACTTGGACAGGGGGGCTCCTACGAGCAGTACTTC.